This TCR beta chain appears in the sequencing data of a study of T cells in Graves' hyperthyroidism and ophthalmopathy. The germline V and J ends were trimmed by 1 base and 3 bases, with 13 bases remaining between them. The CDR3 sequence is 16 residues long. CDR1 SGHDN and CDR2 FVKESK come from the germline V gene. Regions amplified from RNA transcripts were the TCR beta CDR3 regions. First-round RT-PCR targeting the TCR CDR3 was performed with the HTBI primer set. One entry per CDR3 protein, called by TCRdb with MiXCR from the multiplex PCR reads. The sample lists 200,000 to 250,000 distinct CDR3 sequences, around a sixth seen once, with roughly 55% in the top ten. Lactation, pregnancy, other autoimmune disease or uncontrolled infection excluded patients. This clonotype was counted between two and nine times.

This TCR came from a woman aged 45-65 years with Graves' hyperthyroidism. V and J are TRBV14 and TRBJ2-1; D unresolved. Specimen: blood. In DNA form, the CDR3 reads TGTGCCAGCAGCCAAGGTCTTTTAGGTTACTACAATGAGCAGTTCTTC. Translation gives CASSQGLLGYYNEQFF.